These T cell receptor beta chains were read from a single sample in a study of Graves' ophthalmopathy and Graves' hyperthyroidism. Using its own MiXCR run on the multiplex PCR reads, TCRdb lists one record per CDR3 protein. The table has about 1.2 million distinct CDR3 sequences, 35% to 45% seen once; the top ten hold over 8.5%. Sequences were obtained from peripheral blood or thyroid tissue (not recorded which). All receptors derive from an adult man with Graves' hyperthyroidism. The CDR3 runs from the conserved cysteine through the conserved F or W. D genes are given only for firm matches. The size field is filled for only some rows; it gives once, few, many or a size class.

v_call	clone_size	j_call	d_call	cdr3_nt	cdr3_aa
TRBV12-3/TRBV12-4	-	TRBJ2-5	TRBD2	TGTGCCAGCAGCCAGGAAATTAGCGGGGCTACCAAAGAGACCCAGTACTTC	CASSQEISGATKETQYF
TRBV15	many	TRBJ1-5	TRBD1	TGTGCCACCAGCAGAGATAGGAGAGGACAGGTCTGGGATCAGCCCCAGCATTTT	CATSRDRRGQVWDQPQHF
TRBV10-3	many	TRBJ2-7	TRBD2	TGTGCCATCAGTGGGACTTCGCGGACTAGCGGGAGGGCCATTACCTACGAGCAGTACTTC	CAISGTSRTSGRAITYEQYF
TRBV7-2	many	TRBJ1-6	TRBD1	TGTGCCAGCAGCTCTGGACAGGGGGCAGTGTCACCCCTCCACTTT	CASSSGQGAVSPLHF
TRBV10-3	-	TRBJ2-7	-	TGTGCCATCAGTGAGTCGGGGTCCTGGGGAACCTTAGATCAGTACTTC	CAISESGSWGTLDQYF
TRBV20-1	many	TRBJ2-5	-	TGCAGTGCTAGAGATGTTCAAGAGACCCAGTACTTC	CSARDVQETQYF
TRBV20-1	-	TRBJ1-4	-	TGCAGTGCTAGACGTGGGGAACTGTTTTTT	CSARRGELFF
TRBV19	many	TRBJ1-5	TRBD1	TGTGCCAGTAGACGGGACAGGGCGGACAATCAGCCCCAGCATTTT	CASRRDRADNQPQHF
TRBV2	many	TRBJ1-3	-	TGTGCCAGCAGTCTAACAGCCTCTGGAAACACCATATATTTT	CASSLTASGNTIYF
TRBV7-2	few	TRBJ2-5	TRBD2	TGTGCCAGCTCCAATATGGATCTAGCGGAAGAGACCCAGTACTTC	CASSNMDLAEETQYF
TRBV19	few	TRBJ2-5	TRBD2	TGTGCCAGTAGTTCAGGGGCGGGAGCGGGAGGGAGAGAGACCCAGTACTTC	CASSSGAGAGGRETQYF
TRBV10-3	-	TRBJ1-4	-	TGTGCCATCAGTGACGGGCCAGGGGACGAAAAACTGTTTTTT	CAISDGPGDEKLFF
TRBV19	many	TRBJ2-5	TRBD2	TGTGCCAGTAGTGTAGCGGGGGAAGAGACCCAGTACTTC	CASSVAGEETQYF
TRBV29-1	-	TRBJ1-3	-	TGCAGCGTTGAAAGTGTCTTATTTGGAAACACCATATATTTT	CSVESVLFGNTIYF
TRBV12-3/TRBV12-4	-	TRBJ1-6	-	TGTGCCAGCAGTTGGCCGGGGGGGCACAATTCACCCCTCCACTTT	CASSWPGGHNSPLHF
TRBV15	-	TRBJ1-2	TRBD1	TGTGCCACCAGCAGGACAGGGAACTATGGCTACACCTTC	CATSRTGNYGYTF
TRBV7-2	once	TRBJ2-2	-	TGTGCCAGCAGCTTGGCCAGGGTAGGGACCGGGGAGCTGTCTTGG	CASSLARVGTGELSW
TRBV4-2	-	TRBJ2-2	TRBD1	TGTGCCAGCAGTCCGACAGGGGGCTGGAACACCGGGGAGCTGTTTTTT	CASSPTGGWNTGELFF
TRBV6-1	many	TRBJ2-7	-	TGTGCCAGCAGTGAAAGGACAGAGTCCTACGAGCAGTACTTC	CASSERTESYEQYF
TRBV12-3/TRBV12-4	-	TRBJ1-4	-	TGTGCCAGCATCGCAACCCGGAACGGAGGTGAAAAACTGTTTTTT	CASIATRNGGEKLFF
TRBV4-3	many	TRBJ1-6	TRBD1	TGCGCCAGCAGCCACAGCGGGACAGGGAGGAATTCACCCCTCCACTTT	CASSHSGTGRNSPLHF
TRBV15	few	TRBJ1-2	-	TGTGCCACTCGGTCCCTGGGTGGGGTGGCTGGCTACACCTTC	CATRSLGGVAGYTF